Below, 26 T cell receptor beta chains from the same sample are listed, as sequenced in a study of OX40 agonist ivuxolimab in advanced cancers. Repertoires were generated with immunoSEQ multiplex PCR, while TCRdb's copy carries only in-frame clones and drops some. The repertoire has about 57,000 clones, over 80% of them found once; the top ten carry approximately 4.5%. The sample was CD4+ or CD8+ T cells sorted from blood, taken in a trial of the OX40 agonist ivuxolimab. The receptors shown here come from an adult with an advanced solid tumor such as melanoma, head and neck, liver or kidney cancer.

Details on this clone: The junction shows a germline mismatch at one end, possibly a read error. V usage is TRBV27 and J usage is TRBJ2-4; TRBD1 might be the D (6 bases). Germline loops: CDR1 MNHEY, CDR2 SMNVEV (reference sequence). There are 14 residues in the CDR3. The DNA for the CDR3 is TGTGCCAGCAGTTCGAGGACAGCCGAAAACATTCAGTACTTC. It encodes CASSSRTAENIQYF.

This chain links TRBV6-5 with TRBJ1-6, with D uncertain. Trimming took off 6 bases at V and 7 bases at J, with 10 bases between the two ends. CDR1 MNHEY and CDR2 SVGAGI come from the germline V gene. There are 13 residues in the CDR3. In DNA, the CDR3 is TGTGCCAGCAGACCACCACACAATTCACCCCTCCACTTT. It translates to CASRPPHNSPLHF.

The chain uses TRBV28 and TRBJ2-5; D unclear. The CDR3 is 11 residues long. V dropped 6 bases and J dropped 4 bases, with 6 bases sitting between them. The germline gives CDR1 MDHEN, CDR2 SYDVKM. The CDR3 here is CASSTRETQYF. CDR3 DNA: TGTGCCAGCAGCACGAGAGAGACCCAGTACTTC.

The chain recombines TRBV5-4 with TRBJ2-7; TRBD1 matches at 7 bases. V trimming: 0 bases; J trimming: 2 bases; junction bases outside the gene matches: 2. The CDR3 is made up of 14 amino acids. CDR1 SGHNT and CDR2 YYREEE come from the germline V gene (reference sequence). The CDR3 is CASSLAGQAYEQYF. CDR3 in DNA: TGTGCCAGCAGCTTGGCCGGACAGGCCTACGAGCAGTACTTC.

This clone turned up a few times. The rearrangement joins TRBV19 to TRBJ1-2; weak D call: TRBD1 (5 bases). CDR3 length equals 14 residues. Germline assignment: CDR1 LNHDA and CDR2 SQIVND (reference sequence). V was cut by 10 bases and J by 5 bases, with 20 bases left in between. This CDR3 is CATEGTPGRYGYTF. CDR3 DNA sequence: TGTGCCACCGAGGGGACGCCCGGGCGGTATGGCTACACCTTC. Full variable domain (remainder filled in from reference TRBV19 and TRBJ1-2): DGGITQSPKYLFRKEGQNVTLSCEQNLNHDAMYWYRQDPGQGLRLIYYSQIVNDFQKGDIAEGYSVSREKKESFPLTVTSAQKNPTAFYLCATEGTPGRYGYTFGSGTRLTVV.

CDR3 nucleotide sequence: TGTGCCAGCAGACGACCGGGACAGGGGCCTTTAAGAACCTACGAGCAGTACTTC. Amino acid sequence: CASRRPGQGPLRTYEQYF. The J gene is TRBJ2-7, the V gene TRBV9, with 10 bases lining up with TRBD1. The germline V gene encodes CDR1 SGDLS and CDR2 YYNGEE. V was pared by 5 bases and J by 2 bases, with 16 bases of the junction left unmatched. The CDR3 has 18 amino acids.

V and J are TRBV19 and TRBJ1-4; 7 bases map to TRBD1. There are 14 residues in the CDR3. Unmatched junction bases numbered 16, after V lost 9 bases and J lost 12 bases. Per the germline V gene, CDR1 is LNHDA and CDR2 is SQIVND (reference sequence). CDR3 in DNA: TGTGCCAGCAAGCCAGGGGCTTTTCAGGGGGAACTGTTTTTT. Residues: CASKPGAFQGELFF.

This sequence joins TRBV4-1 and TRBJ1-5; D ambiguous. Per germline, CDR1 MGHRA and CDR2 YSYEKL. The V end was cut by 0 bases, the J end by 6 bases, with 12 bases between. This CDR3 spans 15 amino acids. CDR3 nucleotides: TGCGCCAGCAGCCAAGAACGGGTTTACGGTCAGCCCCAGCATTTT. This translates into CASSQERVYGQPQHF.

This chain uses TRBV9 with TRBJ2-3; 10 bases map to TRBD1. The CDR3 sequence is 14 residues long. The germline V gene has CDR1 SGDLS and CDR2 YYNGEE. The V segment lost 7 bases and the J segment 1 base; nucleotides outside the gene matches: 3. The CDR3 loop reads CASDGTGGTDTQYF. The CDR3 coding sequence is TGTGCCAGCGACGGGACAGGGGGCACAGATACGCAGTATTTT.

CDR3 bases: TGTGCCAGCAGTTTGGACCACAATCAGCCCCAGCATTTT. Translated: CASSLDHNQPQHF. The chain has TRBV28 and TRBJ1-5; D not resolved. The CDR3 covers 13 residues. Trimming took 3 bases from V and 3 from J, leaving 6 bases between them. Germline V gene data show CDR1 as MDHEN and CDR2 as SYDVKM.

This clone was found a few times. V is TRBV9 and J is TRBJ2-3; D gene ambiguous. This CDR3 region has 12 residues. Trimming removed 4 bases from V and 1 base from J, with 4 bases in between. Per germline, CDR1 SGDLS and CDR2 YYNGEE. CDR3 region: CASSTRTDTQYF. Written as DNA, the CDR3 is TGTGCCAGCAGCACCCGCACAGATACGCAGTATTTT.

The rearrangement links TRBV4-1 to TRBJ2-3; 10 nucleotides align to TRBD2. The junction had 8 bases not matched to a gene; V was cut back by 5 bases and J by 3 bases. The CDR3 spans 16 residues. Looked up from germline, CDR1 is MGHRA and CDR2 is YSYEKL. The chain's CDR3 is CASSFLPSGGTDTQYF. CDR3 bases: TGCGCCAGCAGCTTCCTTCCTAGCGGGGGAACAGATACGCAGTATTTT.

This chain connects TRBV5-1 to TRBJ1-1; the D is unclear. From germline, CDR1 is SGHRS and CDR2 YFSETQ. Trimming shortened V by 4 bases and J by 2 bases, and 12 bases separated the two germline ends. The CDR3 extends over 14 amino acids. The CDR3: CASSPQPGNTEAFF. CDR3 in DNA: TGCGCCAGCAGCCCACAGCCGGGAAACACTGAAGCTTTCTTT.

The V gene is TRBV29-1, the J gene TRBJ1-1; D not resolved. The germline gives CDR1 SQVTM, CDR2 ANQGSEA. Trimming left V 5 bases short and J 0 bases short, with 16 bases between. The CDR3 length is 15 residues. The CDR3 DNA follows: TGCAGCGTTAAAAGAGGACGGCTCATGAACACTGAAGCTTTCTTT. The encoded protein is CSVKRGRLMNTEAFF.

The chain employs TRBV5-4 and TRBJ2-7; D tentatively fits TRBD1 or TRBD2 (5 bases each). Germline V gene lookup returns CDR1 SGHNT and CDR2 YYREEE (reference sequence). This CDR3 contains 14 residues. V lost 1 base, J lost 6 bases, and 14 bases lay in between. As DNA, the CDR3 is TGTGCCAGCAGCTTGAGCCCGCTCGGGGCCGAGCAGTACTTC. Protein sequence: CASSLSPLGAEQYF.

This chain uses TRBV7-9 with TRBJ2-2; 13 positions match TRBD2. The CDR3 is 15 residues long. Trimming took 5 bases from V and 6 from J; bases not matched to a gene: 3. Per the germline V gene, CDR1 is SEHNR and CDR2 is FQNEAQ (reference sequence). The CDR3 DNA is TGTGCCAGCAGCCGGACTAGCGGGAGCTCCGGGGAGCTGTTTTTT. Translated: CASSRTSGSSGELFF.

This chain connects TRBV15 to TRBJ2-1; 10 bases fit TRBD2. Germline V lookup: CDR1 LNHNV, CDR2 YYDKDF (reference sequence). Trimming removed 2 bases from V and 4 bases from J; junction bases left unmatched: 5. The CDR3 consists of 16 residues. Here the CDR3 reads CATSRPSGGAYNEQFF. CDR3 DNA sequence: TGTGCCACCAGCAGACCCAGCGGGGGGGCATACAATGAGCAGTTCTTC.

CDR3 sequence: CASSFETDGSPLHF. The CDR3, as DNA: TGTGCCAGCAGCTTTGAGACAGATGGATCACCCCTCCACTTT. The V and J genes are TRBV7-9 and TRBJ1-6, with D tentatively TRBD1 (5 bases). CDR1 SEHNR and CDR2 FQNEAQ come from the germline V gene (reference sequence). V lost 3 bases to trimming and J lost 10 bases, with 13 bases between them. This CDR3 has 14 residues.

The chain employs TRBV30 and TRBJ1-5; D not certain. The germline V and J ends were trimmed by 0 bases and 0 bases, with 9 bases remaining between them. Germline CDR1 is GTSNPN and CDR2 is SVGIG (reference sequence). The CDR3 length is 15 residues. CDR3 sequence (DNA): TGTGCCTGGAGTGTACGGTCTTATAGCAATCAGCCCCAGCATTTT. This translates into CAWSVRSYSNQPQHF.

This chain connects TRBV2 to TRBJ1-1, with D tentatively TRBD1 (6 bases). Germline CDR1 reads SNHLY; CDR2 reads FYNNEI. This CDR3 contains 14 residues. V lost 7 bases, J lost 4 bases, and 16 bases lay in between. The CDR3 reads CASKIRGEGTEAFF. DNA of the CDR3: TGTGCCAGCAAGATAAGGGGGGAGGGCACTGAAGCTTTCTTT.

The V call is TRBV6-1, the J call TRBJ2-7; the D call may be TRBD1 or TRBD2 (5 bases each). Germline assignment: CDR1 MNHNS and CDR2 SASEGT. V shed 1 base and J shed 0 bases, with 10 bases lying between them. This CDR3 region has 15 residues. CDR3 bases: TGTGCCAGCAGTGAAGGCCCAGGGAGCTCCTACGAGCAGTACTTC. It codes for CASSEGPGSSYEQYF.

The genes are TRBV14 and TRBJ2-7; TRBD2 agrees at 11 bases. Germline V gene data show CDR1 as SGHDN and CDR2 as FVKESK. CDR3 size: 15 residues. Germline trimming cut 4 bases from V and 7 bases from J; bases unmatched to any gene: 9. The CDR3 here is CASSPQLAGAGEQYF. CDR3 coding DNA: TGTGCCAGCAGCCCCCAACTAGCGGGAGCTGGTGAGCAGTACTTC.

V is TRBV7-9 and J is TRBJ2-2; the D is unclear. The CDR3 totals 14 residues. Trimming pared 7 bases from V and 0 bases from J, leaving 9 bases between. CDR1 and CDR2 (germline): SEHNR, FQNEAQ (reference sequence). CDR3 amino acids: CASIGRSNTGELFF. The CDR3 nucleotides are TGTGCCAGCATCGGGCGTTCGAACACCGGGGAGCTGTTTTTT.

J is TRBJ1-2 and V is TRBV19, with a weak D call TRBD1 (5 bases). V lost 3 bases, J lost 0 bases, and 11 bases lay in between. CDR1 and CDR2 (germline): LNHDA, SQIVND (reference sequence). This CDR3 is 15 amino acids long. The CDR3 nucleotides read TGTGCCAGTAGTATCGACAGATCCGCTAACTATGGCTACACCTTC. It yields the protein CASSIDRSANYGYTF.

The CDR3: CASSPGYDTEAFF. CDR3 bases: TGTGCCAGCTCACCAGGGTATGACACTGAAGCTTTCTTT. This chain connects TRBV18 to TRBJ1-1, with D uncertain. This CDR3 comprises 13 residues. Germline V CDR1 and CDR2: KGHSH, LQKENI. Trimming took off 2 bases at V and 3 bases at J, with 7 bases between the two ends. Filled out from reference TRBV18 and TRBJ1-1, the complete variable domain reads NAGVMQNPRHLVRRRGQEARLRCSPMKGHSHVYWYRQLPEEGLKFMVYLQKENIIDESGMPKERFSAEFPKEGPSILRIQQVVRGDSAAYFCASSPGYDTEAFFGQGTRLTVV.

The J gene is TRBJ2-2, the V gene TRBV6-1; D possibly corresponds to TRBD2 (7 bases). The CDR3 consists of 14 residues. V gave up 4 bases and J gave up 6 bases, with 12 bases separating them. The germline CDR1 and CDR2 sequences are MNHNS and SASEGT. CDR3: CASSAMGGPGELFF. The CDR3 DNA reads as TGTGCCAGCAGTGCTATGGGGGGGCCCGGGGAGCTGTTTTTT.